This is a list of T cell receptor beta chains from one sample in a study of OX40 agonist ivuxolimab in advanced cancers. Clones were read by immunoSEQ multiplex PCR, and TCRdb kept only the in-frame ones, dropping some. The sample consists of 62,000 or so clones, approximately 86% of them appearing once. The input for sequencing was CD4+ or CD8+ T cells sorted from blood, taken in a trial of the OX40 agonist ivuxolimab. The receptors here all came from an adult with an advanced solid tumor such as melanoma, head and neck, liver or kidney cancer. CDR3s include the opening cysteine and the closing phenylalanine or tryptophan. D genes are given only for firm matches.

cdr3_length: 12
d_call: -
v_call: TRBV6-6
j_call: TRBJ1-1
cdr3_aa: CASSYGRAEAFF

cdr3_length: 16
d_call: TRBD2
v_call: TRBV18
j_call: TRBJ2-3
cdr3_aa: CASSRNLAGGGDTQYF

cdr3_length: 11
d_call: -
v_call: TRBV7-9
j_call: TRBJ1-1
cdr3_aa: CASNPGYEAFF

cdr3_length: 11
d_call: TRBD2
v_call: TRBV20-1
j_call: TRBJ2-1
cdr3_aa: CRGSSGNEQFF

cdr3_length: 15
d_call: -
v_call: TRBV7-2
j_call: TRBJ1-3
cdr3_aa: CASSGNRVSGNTIYF

cdr3_length: 15
d_call: TRBD2
v_call: TRBV5-1
j_call: TRBJ2-7
cdr3_aa: CASSASPREAYEQYF

cdr3_length: 13
d_call: -
v_call: TRBV19
j_call: TRBJ1-5
cdr3_aa: CARTQGGNQPQHF

cdr3_length: 15
d_call: TRBD2
v_call: TRBV6-5
j_call: TRBJ2-1
cdr3_aa: CASSSSSGSTYEQFF

cdr3_length: 14
d_call: TRBD2
v_call: TRBV6-1
j_call: TRBJ2-1
cdr3_aa: CASSDAGGPDEQFF

cdr3_length: 16
d_call: -
v_call: TRBV5-1
j_call: TRBJ2-1
cdr3_aa: CASSLALAEAYNEQFF

cdr3_length: 13
d_call: -
v_call: TRBV5-5
j_call: TRBJ1-2
cdr3_aa: CASSLVTVDGYTF

cdr3_length: 12
d_call: -
v_call: TRBV11-3
j_call: TRBJ2-5
cdr3_aa: CASSLTGETQYF

cdr3_length: 14
d_call: TRBD1
v_call: TRBV6-6
j_call: TRBJ2-7
cdr3_aa: CASSSYQTGGEQYF

cdr3_length: 15
d_call: TRBD1
v_call: TRBV5-4
j_call: TRBJ1-3
cdr3_aa: CASSSAGTVRNTIYF

cdr3_length: 14
d_call: -
v_call: TRBV4-1
j_call: TRBJ1-6
cdr3_aa: CASSQDGRDSPLHF

cdr3_length: 16
d_call: TRBD1
v_call: TRBV5-1
j_call: TRBJ2-7
cdr3_aa: CASTHTAGTGVHEQYF

cdr3_length: 15
d_call: TRBD1
v_call: TRBV6-1
j_call: TRBJ2-4
cdr3_aa: CASTPGQIAKNIQYF

cdr3_length: 14
d_call: -
v_call: TRBV18
j_call: TRBJ2-3
cdr3_aa: CASSPIAGRDTQYF

cdr3_length: 15
d_call: -
v_call: TRBV2
j_call: TRBJ1-1
cdr3_aa: CASTPLGRTNTEAFF

cdr3_length: 15
d_call: -
v_call: TRBV7-2
j_call: TRBJ1-5
cdr3_aa: CASSSGRGGYQPQHF

cdr3_length: 13
d_call: -
v_call: TRBV18
j_call: TRBJ1-1
cdr3_aa: CASSPQGPTEAFF

cdr3_length: 14
d_call: -
v_call: TRBV18
j_call: TRBJ1-1
cdr3_aa: CASSPPGWATEAFF

cdr3_length: 13
d_call: -
v_call: TRBV6-1
j_call: TRBJ1-1
cdr3_aa: CASSSKENTEAFF

cdr3_length: 14
d_call: -
v_call: TRBV2
j_call: TRBJ2-5
cdr3_aa: CASSERQLQETQYF

cdr3_length: 14
d_call: -
v_call: TRBV11-2
j_call: TRBJ1-5
cdr3_aa: CASSLRPESQPQHF

cdr3_length: 14
d_call: -
v_call: TRBV6-6
j_call: TRBJ1-1
cdr3_aa: CASSYLAGNTEAFF

cdr3_length: 15
d_call: -
v_call: TRBV6-1
j_call: TRBJ1-1
cdr3_aa: CASSEAWRGPREAFF

cdr3_length: 15
d_call: -
v_call: TRBV7-9
j_call: TRBJ1-1
cdr3_aa: CASSLEDRMNTEAFF

cdr3_length: 12
d_call: -
v_call: TRBV9
j_call: TRBJ1-2
cdr3_aa: CASSPAGYGYTF

cdr3_length: 13
d_call: -
v_call: TRBV6-5
j_call: TRBJ1-3
cdr3_aa: CASRLTSGNTIYF

cdr3_length: 13
d_call: -
v_call: TRBV27
j_call: TRBJ1-5
cdr3_aa: CASSLHRDQPQHF

cdr3_length: 12
d_call: -
v_call: TRBV7-9
j_call: TRBJ1-1
cdr3_aa: CASSQMNTEAFF

cdr3_length: 15
d_call: TRBD1
v_call: TRBV6-5
j_call: TRBJ2-4
cdr3_aa: CATGQGRGGKNIQYF

cdr3_length: 11
d_call: -
v_call: TRBV6-1
j_call: TRBJ2-2
cdr3_aa: CASRLTGELFF

cdr3_length: 13
d_call: -
v_call: TRBV29-1
j_call: TRBJ1-1
cdr3_aa: CSVVGSAGTEAFF